The rows below give T cell receptor beta chains drawn from one sample of a study of cytomegalovirus exposure and HLA in healthy donors. TCRdb keeps only in-frame clones here, not all; method: immunoSEQ multiplex PCR. In the table there are some 65,000 clones, over 95% of which are singletons. Sequenced sample: PBMCs. The origin of the receptors is a man between 18 and 35 years old in good health and CMV-seronegative. Both conserved end residues are part of each CDR3. D genes are given only for firm matches. Clone size, where shown, is once, few, many, or a class for clones that have expanded.

clone size	D gene	V gene	J gene	CDR3 DNA	CDR3 protein
NA	NA	TRBV10-3	TRBJ2-3	TGTGCCATCAGTTCCCATTTACTGACGGAGGTGCATCCCACAGATACGCAGTATTTT	CAISSHLLTEVHPTDTQYF
NA	TRBD2	TRBV14	TRBJ2-1	TGTGCCAGCAGGGAAGGCCTAGCGGGCTACAATGAGCAGTTCTTC	CASREGLAGYNEQFF
NA	NA	TRBV5-5	TRBJ2-7	TGTGCCAGCAGCCTCCGGGATGGGGGCACCCCTACCTACGAGCAGTACTTC	CASSLRDGGTPTYEQYF
NA	TRBD1	TRBV7-9	TRBJ1-2	TGTGCCAGCAGCCCTCAGACAGGGGGCGCGGATGGCTACACCTTC	CASSPQTGGADGYTF
NA	NA	TRBV5-1	TRBJ1-2	TGCGCCAGCAGCGGCGACAGACGCGGCACTAACTATGGCTACACCTTC	CASSGDRRGTNYGYTF
NA	NA	TRBV5-6	TRBJ1-2	TGTGCCAGCAGCTTGGTCACCGGGTCGGGTGGCTACACCTTC	CASSLVTGSGGYTF
NA	TRBD1	TRBV29-1	TRBJ2-1	TGCAGCGTACGGCTACAGGGGAACTCCTACAATGAGCAGTTCTTC	CSVRLQGNSYNEQFF
NA	NA	TRBV15	TRBJ2-5	TGTGCCACAGCCCCCCCGGGCAGCAAAGGGGCCCAGTACTTC	CATAPPGSKGAQYF
NA	TRBD1	TRBV7-7	TRBJ1-5	TGTGCTAGCAGTGGACAGGGCGATAACAATCAGCCCCAGCATTTT	CASSGQGDNNQPQHF
NA	TRBD2	TRBV9	TRBJ2-1	TGTGCCAGCAGCGTAGGTCTAGCGGGAAGGTTTAATGAGCAGTTCTTC	CASSVGLAGRFNEQFF
few	NA	TRBV2	TRBJ2-3	TGTGCCAGCAACCCGGGGGGCCGCACAGATACGCAGTATTTT	CASNPGGRTDTQYF
once	TRBD1	TRBV6-6	TRBJ1-3	TGTGCCAGCAGTTCCCTGGACAGGCTCTCTGGAAACACCATATATTTT	CASSSLDRLSGNTIYF
NA	NA	TRBV5-6	TRBJ2-7	TGTGCCAGCAGCTTTCACTACGAGCAGTACTTC	CASSFHYEQYF
NA	TRBD2	TRBV19	TRBJ2-2	TGTGCCAGTAGTATATTTGGTAGCGGGGGGACCGGGGAGCTGTTTTTT	CASSIFGSGGTGELFF
NA	TRBD1	TRBV7-6	TRBJ2-2	TGTGCCAGCAGCTTAGCAGGGACAGCGAACACCGGGGAGCTGTTTTTT	CASSLAGTANTGELFF
once	TRBD1	TRBV9	TRBJ1-1	TGTGCCAGCAGCGTTACAGGGGCGGCGAACACTGAAGCTTTCTTT	CASSVTGAANTEAFF
once	NA	TRBV4-1	TRBJ1-5	TGCGCCAGCAGCCAAGGAGCTTTTCAGCCCCAGCATTTT	CASSQGAFQPQHF
NA	NA	TRBV7-2	TRBJ1-5	TGTGCCAGCAGCTTGACAGACCATAGCAATCAGCCCCAGCATTTT	CASSLTDHSNQPQHF
NA	TRBD2	TRBV5-1	TRBJ2-3	TGCGCCAGCACACTAGCGGGGGTTACAGATACGCAGTATTTT	CASTLAGVTDTQYF
NA	NA	TRBV28	TRBJ2-3	TGTGCCAGCAGTTTAGTGGGGGGTTTCACAGATACGCAGTATTTT	CASSLVGGFTDTQYF
once	NA	TRBV4-1	TRBJ1-2	TGCGCCAGCAGCCAAGATTCGGGTTTCTACACCTTC	CASSQDSGFYTF
NA	NA	TRBV5-1	TRBJ2-7	TGCGCCAGCAGCTTGGTTGTGGTAGGGGTAGGAACAGGCTACGAGCAGTACTTC	CASSLVVVGVGTGYEQYF
NA	TRBD1	TRBV11-1	TRBJ2-5	TGTGCCAGCAGCTTAGCGGGGACAGGACAAGAGACCCAGTACTTC	CASSLAGTGQETQYF
NA	NA	TRBV19	TRBJ2-5	TGTGCCAGTAGCCACAGGGAGCGGGAGACCCAGTACTTC	CASSHRERETQYF
once	TRBD1	TRBV11-2	TRBJ1-1	TGTGCCAGCAGCTTAGTAACAGGGGGCACTGAAGCTTTCTTT	CASSLVTGGTEAFF
NA	TRBD1	TRBV7-8	TRBJ1-5	TGTGCCAGCAGCTTAGACGGACAGGGAGGTCAGCCCCAGCATTTT	CASSLDGQGGQPQHF
NA	NA	TRBV5-4	TRBJ2-2	TGTGCCAGCAGCTTGGTCGGATCGGGGACCGGGGAGCTGTTTTTT	CASSLVGSGTGELFF
NA	TRBD2	TRBV5-4	TRBJ2-2	TGTGCCAGCATGGGGGGACTAGCGGGAGACGGGGAGCTGTTTTTT	CASMGGLAGDGELFF
NA	TRBD1	TRBV9	TRBJ1-3	TGTGCCAGCAGCGCACAGGGGTCCCTCACTGGAAACACCATATATTTT	CASSAQGSLTGNTIYF
NA	NA	TRBV19	TRBJ1-1	TGTGCCAGTAGACGTCAGGGTGCTGAAACTGAAGCTTTCTTT	CASRRQGAETEAFF
NA	NA	TRBV30	TRBJ2-7	TGTGCCTGGAGTGTCGCTACTCCTTGGGAGCAGTACTTC	CAWSVATPWEQYF
NA	NA	TRBV6-1	TRBJ2-1	TGTGCCAGCAGTGAAGTTACGGTTCTATACAATGAGCAGTTCTTC	CASSEVTVLYNEQFF
once	NA	TRBV19	TRBJ1-1	TGTGCCAGTAGTACCGACGTCGGGTCAGCTTTCTTT	CASSTDVGSAFF
NA	NA	TRBV5-5	TRBJ2-7	TGTGCCAGCAGCTTGGCGGCGGTATCCTACGAGCAGTACTTC	CASSLAAVSYEQYF
NA	NA	TRBV10-3	TRBJ2-3	TGTGCCACCTCGCCGGGGGTTGTGGAAGATACGCAGTATTTT	CATSPGVVEDTQYF
NA	TRBD2	TRBV11-2	TRBJ2-2	TGTGCCAGCAGCCCCCTAGCGGGAGGGGCTGGGGAGCTGTTTTTT	CASSPLAGGAGELFF
NA	TRBD1	TRBV18	TRBJ1-5	TGTGCCAGCTCTCCACAGGGGGCGAGCAATCAGCCCCAGCATTTT	CASSPQGASNQPQHF
NA	NA	TRBV27	TRBJ2-1	TGTGCCAGCAGTCCTCGGTACAATGAGCAGTTCTTC	CASSPRYNEQFF
NA	TRBD1	TRBV9	TRBJ1-3	TGTGCCAGCAGCGGAGGGGGGACAGGGTATGGAAACACCATATATTTT	CASSGGGTGYGNTIYF
NA	TRBD1	TRBV5-5	TRBJ1-4	TGTGCCAGCAGCTTGCTGGACAGGGTCGGGGAAAAACTGTTTTTT	CASSLLDRVGEKLFF
NA	TRBD1	TRBV7-8	TRBJ2-7	TGTGCCAGCAGCTCACATCAGGACAGGGGGCGCTTGTACGAGCAGTACTTC	CASSSHQDRGRLYEQYF
NA	NA	TRBV6-5	TRBJ2-5	TGTGCCAGCAGTCGGGACTTGGGAGAGACCCAGTACTTC	CASSRDLGETQYF
NA	NA	TRBV5-6	TRBJ1-1	TGTGCCAGCAGCTGGGGGACACCGGCTGAAGCTTTCTTT	CASSWGTPAEAFF
NA	TRBD2	TRBV7-6	TRBJ2-1	TGTGCCAGCAGCCAAGGGACTAGCGGGAGCAATGAGCAGTTCTTC	CASSQGTSGSNEQFF
once	NA	TRBV7-9	TRBJ1-1	TGTGCCAGCAGCGCACAGACTATGGACACTGAAGCTTTCTTT	CASSAQTMDTEAFF
NA	NA	TRBV18	TRBJ1-5	TGTGCCAGCTCACCCCCATGGGGGGTAGGTCAGCCCCAGCATTTT	CASSPPWGVGQPQHF
NA	NA	TRBV7-2	TRBJ2-3	TGTGCCAGCAGCCAATGGACAGCCACAGATACGCAGTATTTT	CASSQWTATDTQYF
NA	NA	TRBV4-2	TRBJ2-7	TGTGCCAGCAGCCAAGGGGGGGGGCTCACCTACGAGCAGTACTTC	CASSQGGGLTYEQYF